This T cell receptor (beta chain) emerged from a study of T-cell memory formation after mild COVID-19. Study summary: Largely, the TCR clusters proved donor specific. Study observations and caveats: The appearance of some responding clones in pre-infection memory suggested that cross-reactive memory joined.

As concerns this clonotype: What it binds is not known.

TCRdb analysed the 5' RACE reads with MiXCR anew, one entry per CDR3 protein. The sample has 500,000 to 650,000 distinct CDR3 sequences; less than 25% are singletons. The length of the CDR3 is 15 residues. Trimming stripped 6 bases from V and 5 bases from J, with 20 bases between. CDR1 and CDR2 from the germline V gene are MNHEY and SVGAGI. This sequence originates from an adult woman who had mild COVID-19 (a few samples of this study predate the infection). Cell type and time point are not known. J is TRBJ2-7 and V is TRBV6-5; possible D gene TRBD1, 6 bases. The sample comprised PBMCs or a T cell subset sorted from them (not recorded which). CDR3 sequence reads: CASSPDRPNLDEQYF. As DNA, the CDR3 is TGTGCCAGCAGCCCCGACAGGCCCAACTTGGACGAGCAGTACTTC.